What follows is one T cell receptor (beta chain) and its context. CDR3 size: 14 residues. The data originate from a study of T cell changes during pregnancy in multiple sclerosis. Only in-frame clones appear in the TCRdb table, and some are missing; sequencing was by immunoSEQ multiplex PCR. The table shows approximately 34,000 clones, with 85% to 90% occurring only once. The TCR originated in a female donor with multiple sclerosis, enrolled in a pregnancy study. The specimen comprised CD8+ T cells from peripheral blood mononuclear cells, sampled after pregnancy. The chain links TRBV21-1 to TRBJ2-1; the tabulated D call, TRBD1, remains unverified against the DNA. TRBV21-1 is a documented pseudogene. The CDR3 loop is CASGLCFHYNEQFF. DNA for the CDR3: TGTGCCAGCGGGCTTTGCTTTCACTACAATGAGCAGTTCTTC.